Each of the 27 T cell receptor beta chains below was sequenced from the same sample in a study of beta chain features in type 1 diabetes. Study-wide points: TCRB CDR3s from Type 1 diabetes patients were moderately but significantly shorter in all four CD4+ subsets.

Sequencing targeted expressed TCRB transcripts, as all isolated RNA had been reverse transcribed. Clones were read by immunoSEQ multiplex PCR, and TCRdb kept only the in-frame ones, dropping some. Of around 100,000 clones in the sample, under 30% were seen once. Their antigens are not known. Sequences were obtained from central memory CD4+ T cells from blood. Receptors were obtained from a woman under 30 with type 1 diabetes.

V usage is TRBV27 and J usage is TRBJ2-1, with D perhaps matching TRBD1 (5 bases). CDR3 length: 13 amino acids. The V end was cut by 0 bases, the J end by 8 bases, with 8 bases between. Germline V gives CDR1 MNHEY, CDR2 SMNVEV (reference sequence). The DNA of the CDR3 is TGTGCCAGCAGTTTATCTAGGGGATATGAGCAGTTCTTC. It codes for CASSLSRGYEQFF.

The rearrangement joins TRBV5-1 to TRBJ1-5, with D possibly TRBD1 on 5 matching bases. Deletions cut 4 bases from V and 0 bases from J, with 8 bases between. The germline gives CDR1 SGHRS, CDR2 YFSETQ. CDR3 length equals 14 residues. CDR3 bases: TGCGCCAGCAGCCCAGGGCCTAGCAATCAGCCCCAGCATTTT. Translating gives CASSPGPSNQPQHF.

The chain couples TRBV28 to TRBJ2-2; 8 nucleotides match TRBD1. The junction had 9 bases not matched to a gene; V was cut back by 5 bases and J by 7 bases. Germline lookup yields CDR1 MDHEN and CDR2 SYDVKM. The CDR3 is made up of 15 amino acids. The CDR3 nucleotides are TGTGCCAGCAGTCCTCAGGACAGGGACGTCGGGGAGCTGTTTTTT. As protein: CASSPQDRDVGELFF.

The rearrangement links TRBV29-1 to TRBJ2-1, with 7 positions matching TRBD1. Germline V gene lookup returns CDR1 SQVTM and CDR2 ANQGSEA. With V trimmed by 1 base and J by 3 bases, 6 bases remained unmatched. This CDR3 has 15 amino acids. The chain's CDR3 is CSVEVRGQRYNEQFF. The CDR3 DNA sequence: TGCAGCGTTGAAGTTAGGGGACAGCGCTACAATGAGCAGTTCTTC.

This chain connects TRBV5-4 to TRBJ2-5; weak D call: TRBD2 (6 bases). Germline CDR1 is SGHNT and CDR2 is YYREEE (reference sequence). The ends were cut back, 0 bases at V and 3 bases at J, with 12 bases in the middle. The CDR3 runs 15 residues. This CDR3 is CASSLGAAGEETQYF. CDR3 DNA: TGTGCCAGCAGCTTGGGGGCAGCGGGCGAAGAGACCCAGTACTTC.

The chain uses TRBV5-1 and TRBJ2-3, with TRBD2 as a possible D gene (5 bases). Per germline, CDR1 SGHRS and CDR2 YFSETQ. This CDR3 spans 15 amino acids. With 8 bases removed from V and 3 bases from J, the gap between germline ends came to 19 bases. CDR3 protein: CASALGSSVTDTQYF. The CDR3 region has the DNA TGCGCCAGTGCTCTGGGGAGTTCCGTAACAGATACGCAGTATTTT.

This chain connects TRBV21-1 to TRBJ2-7; the table gives TRBD1 as D, unverified against the DNA. TRBV21-1 is reported as a pseudogene. The CDR3 totals 15 residues. CDR3 DNA sequence: TGTGCCAGCAGCAAAGATCCGACAGGTGGGTCCGAGCAGTACGTC. It is translated as CASSKDPTGGSEQYV.

This chain uses TRBV2 with TRBJ2-2; 8 bases match TRBD2. Trimming cost V 8 bases and J 7 bases; bases outside gene matches: 6. Germline assignment: CDR1 SNHLY and CDR2 FYNNEI. The CDR3 contains 13 residues. CDR3 in DNA: TGTGCCAGCGGTTTGCGGGAGGACGGGGAGCTGTTTTTT. The encoded protein is CASGLREDGELFF.

This chain links TRBV29-1 with TRBJ1-2; possible D gene TRBD1, 5 bases. The germline V gene encodes CDR1 SQVTM and CDR2 ANQGSEA. The CDR3 loop spans 13 amino acids. Trimming took off 5 bases at V and 3 bases at J, with 13 bases between the two ends. Here the CDR3 DNA reads TGCAGCGTTTTAGACGAGACAGACTATGGCTACACCTTC. As protein: CSVLDETDYGYTF.

This clone turned up a few times. The chain uses TRBV2 and TRBJ1-2; weak D call: TRBD1 (5 bases). Germline CDR1 SNHLY, CDR2 FYNNEI. The CDR3 is 14 residues long. Trimming removed 6 bases at V and 8 bases at J, with 19 bases between. CDR3 in amino acids: CASSARQGNEGYTF. The CDR3 DNA sequence: TGTGCCAGCAGCGCCCGGCAGGGAAACGAGGGCTACACCTTC.

In its sample, this clone was seen a few times. This chain joins TRBV5-5 and TRBJ2-7; 8 nucleotides agree with TRBD1. Unmatched junction bases numbered 6, after V lost 3 bases and J lost 7 bases. Looked up from germline, CDR1 is SGHKS and CDR2 is YYEKEE (reference sequence). The length of the CDR3 is 13 residues. The CDR3 protein is CASSYSGGLEQYV. The CDR3 DNA is TGTGCCAGCAGCTACTCAGGGGGCTTGGAGCAGTACGTC.

This clone turned up a few times. The chain recombines TRBV5-4 with TRBJ2-3; 7 bases are shared with TRBD2. Germline trimming cut 4 bases from V and 1 base from J; bases unmatched to any gene: 3. This CDR3 region has 14 residues. Germline CDR1 and CDR2: SGHNT and YYREEE (reference sequence). CDR3 nucleotide sequence: TGTGCCAGCAGCGGTGGGGGGGGCACAGATACGCAGTATTTT. It encodes CASSGGGGTDTQYF.

This chain's CDR3 is CASTPGGLGGEKLFF. The CDR3 DNA sequence: TGTGCCAGCACTCCGGGGGGGCTCGGCGGGGAAAAACTGTTTTTT. V gene TRBV2 combines with J gene TRBJ1-4, with TRBD1 as a possible D gene (6 bases). This CDR3 is 15 amino acids long. V was trimmed by 7 bases and J by 8 bases, leaving 20 bases between them. Germline V lookup: CDR1 SNHLY, CDR2 FYNNEI.

The chain couples TRBV2 to TRBJ2-2; the D is unclear. The CDR3 is made up of 15 amino acids. V gave up 3 bases and J gave up 3 bases, with 11 bases separating them. Germline V lookup: CDR1 SNHLY, CDR2 FYNNEI. The DNA for the CDR3 is TGTGCCAGCAGTGATATGGGCGCAGACACCGGGGAGCTGTTTTTT. This translates into CASSDMGADTGELFF.

V gene TRBV27 combines with J gene TRBJ2-7; D possibly corresponds to TRBD2 (7 bases). This CDR3 is built from 15 residues. Trimming took off 5 bases at V and 1 base at J, with 15 bases between the two ends. Germline CDR1 MNHEY, CDR2 SMNVEV (reference sequence). DNA for the CDR3: TGTGCCAGCAGTCTGGGAGGGGGGAAGTCCTACGAGCAGTACTTC. As protein: CASSLGGGKSYEQYF.

This rearrangement joins TRBV28 to TRBJ2-7; 7 bases align to TRBD1. The CDR3 runs 13 residues. CDR1 is MDHEN and CDR2 is SYDVKM in the germline V gene. V shed 3 bases, J shed 2 bases, and the junction held 1 base outside the gene matches. The CDR3 reads CASSLGQTYEQYF. For the CDR3, the DNA is TGTGCCAGCAGTTTGGGACAGACCTACGAGCAGTACTTC.

This clone has at least ten counts. V gene TRBV10-2 combines with J gene TRBJ1-3; tentative D call: TRBD1 (5 bases). Germline V gives CDR1 WSHSY, CDR2 SAAADI. The V gene lost 8 bases and the J gene lost 0 bases, with 14 bases spanning the gap. CDR3 length: 15 amino acids. The CDR3 coding sequence is TGCGCCAGCTTTGGACAATCGGTCTCTGGAAACACCATATATTTT. Residues: CASFGQSVSGNTIYF.

This clone was detected only a few times. The sample holds other DNA sequences that translate to the same CDR3. The V call is TRBV5-6, the J call TRBJ1-5; TRBD1 aligns across 7 bases. The CDR3 runs 13 residues. Germline V CDR1 and CDR2: SGHDT, YYEEEE. V trimming: 3 bases; J trimming: 7 bases; junction bases outside the gene matches: 4. The CDR3: CASSSGGHQPQHF. CDR3 sequence (DNA): TGTGCCAGCAGCTCAGGGGGGCACCAGCCCCAGCATTTT. Full variable domain (missing parts from reference TRBV5-6 and TRBJ1-5): DAGVTQSPTHLIKTRGQQVTLRCSPKSGHDTVSWYQQALGQGPQFIFQYYEEEERQRGNFPDRFSGHQFPNYSSELNVNALLLGDSALYLCASSSGGHQPQHFGDGTRLSIL.

Only a few counts were recorded for this clone. V and J are TRBV10-2 and TRBJ2-5, with D maybe TRBD2 (5 bases). V was clipped by 2 bases and J by 7 bases, with 14 bases between them. The CDR3 is made up of 14 amino acids. Germline V lookup: CDR1 WSHSY, CDR2 SAAADI. CDR3 loop: CASSEGLRERTQYF. CDR3 DNA sequence: TGCGCCAGCAGTGAGGGACTGAGGGAAAGGACCCAGTACTTC.

This clone was recorded at least ten times. The rearrangement joins TRBV4-1 to TRBJ1-5, with TRBD1 identical over 7 bases. Germline V gene sequence: CDR1 MGHRA, CDR2 YSYEKL. The CDR3 is made up of 15 amino acids. The V gene end was trimmed by 0 bases and the J gene end by 2 bases; junction bases not matched to a gene: 1. The CDR3 sequence: CASSQDDRGNQPQHF. CDR3 coding DNA: TGCGCCAGCAGCCAAGATGACAGGGGCAATCAGCCCCAGCATTTT.

The rearrangement joins TRBV6-6 to TRBJ2-2, with D perhaps matching TRBD1 (7 bases). The CDR3 is made up of 15 amino acids. Trimming left V 7 bases short and J 8 bases short, with 20 bases between. CDR1 is MNHNY and CDR2 is SVGAGI in the germline V gene (reference sequence). The CDR3 DNA reads as TGTGCCAGCATCCGTCAGGGGGGAGTTGGGGGGGAGCTGTTTTTT. As protein: CASIRQGGVGGELFF.

This clone has just a few counts. This chain connects TRBV7-8 to TRBJ2-5; 8 bases fit TRBD2. The CDR3 extends over 18 amino acids. Germline V lookup: CDR1 SGHVS, CDR2 FQNEAQ. J was trimmed by 1 base and V by 4 bases; bases with no gene match: 14. DNA for the CDR3: TGTGCCAGCAGCTCTTCGGCGTTCGGGAGGGCCGTCCAAGAGACCCAGTACTTC. Protein: CASSSSAFGRAVQETQYF.

The chain carries TRBV29-1 and TRBJ2-2; 8 nucleotides line up with TRBD1. Trimming at V came to 4 bases and at J to 3 bases, leaving 13 bases not matched to a gene. From germline, CDR1 is SQVTM and CDR2 ANQGSEA. The CDR3 contains 17 residues. The CDR3 DNA is TGCAGCGTTGTGCAGGGGGCAGGGTCATCCTACACCGGGGAGCTGTTTTTT. It translates to CSVVQGAGSSYTGELFF.

This clone was counted a few times. The chain recombines TRBV30 with TRBJ1-4; the match to TRBD1 covers 9 bases. Trimming took 4 bases from V and 7 from J; bases not matched to a gene: 7. The CDR3 has 14 amino acids. CDR1 is GTSNPN and CDR2 is SVGIG in the germline V gene (reference sequence). CDR3 bases: TGTGCCTGGACCCAGACAGGGGGACGTGAAAAACTGTTTTTT. Amino acid sequence: CAWTQTGGREKLFF.

A few counts support this clone. V usage is TRBV7-2 and J usage is TRBJ1-5; D might be TRBD1 (6 bases). This CDR3 comprises 15 residues. Trimming left V 5 bases short and J 7 bases short, with 18 bases between. In germline, CDR1 is SGHTA, CDR2 FQGNSA. CDR3 protein: CASSPGRGAVQPQHF. CDR3 in DNA: TGTGCCAGCAGCCCCGGGAGGGGGGCGGTCCAGCCCCAGCATTTT.

In this sample, this clone turned up a few times. In the same sample, other DNA sequences code for this CDR3. The chain carries TRBV4-1 and TRBJ2-1, with D maybe TRBD1 (7 bases). CDR1 is MGHRA and CDR2 is YSYEKL in the germline V gene. V shed 6 bases and J shed 10 bases, with 25 bases lying between them. The CDR3 runs to 16 residues. Here the CDR3 reads CASRRDRLVQGTEQFF. CDR3 bases: TGCGCCAGCAGACGGGACAGACTAGTTCAAGGAACGGAGCAGTTCTTC.

The chain links TRBV10-2 to TRBJ2-1; D may be TRBD2 (6 bases). Germline values: CDR1 WSHSY, CDR2 SAAADI. V lost 8 bases to trimming and J lost 4 bases, with 12 bases between them. The CDR3 contains 13 residues. CDR3 sequence reads: CASRDSVYNEQFF. DNA of the CDR3: TGCGCCAGCCGGGACTCAGTATACAATGAGCAGTTCTTC.